One and the same sample provided the 27 T cell receptor beta chains below, sequenced in a study of blood T cell repertoires in COVID-19. Clones were sequenced by immunoSEQ multiplex PCR, and TCRdb holds only the in-frame ones, with some missing. The table lists fewer than 300,000 clones, roughly 85% of them singletons, with approximately 5.1% in the top ten. Sequenced input: peripheral blood. The source is a man in his fifties or sixties with active or convalescent COVID-19.

The CDR3 spells CATSGRLLPGYEQYF. In nucleotides, the CDR3 is TGTGCCACCAGTGGTCGACTCCTGCCGGGGTACGAGCAGTACTTC. The genes are TRBV24-1 and TRBJ2-7; a weak D match, TRBD2 (5 bases). This CDR3 spans 15 amino acids. Trimming pared 5 bases from V and 4 bases from J, leaving 17 bases between. Looked up from germline, CDR1 is KGHDR and CDR2 is SFDVKD.

The J gene is TRBJ1-2, the V gene TRBV7-9, with 8 bases aligning to TRBD1. This CDR3 is built from 15 residues. The germline V gene has CDR1 SEHNR and CDR2 FQNEAQ (reference sequence). Trimming cost V 8 bases and J 4 bases; bases outside gene matches: 12. Here the CDR3 reads CASRGTGRAGYGYTF. The CDR3 DNA reads TGTGCCAGCCGCGGGACAGGCCGAGCGGGCTATGGCTACACCTTC.

The V gene is TRBV6-1, the J gene TRBJ1-6; 10 bases are shared with TRBD1. Per germline, CDR1 MNHNS and CDR2 SASEGT. J lost 7 bases, V lost 3 bases, and 3 bases had no gene match. The CDR3 runs to 15 residues. The CDR3 bases are TGTGCCAGCAGTGAGACGGGACAGGGGAATTCACCCCTCCACTTT. Amino acid sequence: CASSETGQGNSPLHF.

This clone turned up a few times. This chain uses TRBV19 with TRBJ1-5; no definite D call. The CDR3 runs to 16 residues. Trimming cost V 7 bases and J 6 bases, with 22 bases left between them. Germline V gene sequence: CDR1 LNHDA, CDR2 SQIVND (reference sequence). The CDR3 protein is CASKGVLFGSSQPQHF. In nucleotides, the CDR3 is TGTGCCAGTAAGGGAGTTCTGTTTGGGTCTAGTCAGCCCCAGCATTTT.

V and J are TRBV15 and TRBJ2-5, with 7 bases lining up with TRBD2. Germline CDR1 LNHNV, CDR2 YYDKDF (reference sequence). This CDR3 spans 13 amino acids. With V trimmed by 5 bases and J by 5 bases, 5 bases remained unmatched. CDR3: CATSGGGTETQYF. The CDR3 DNA sequence: TGTGCCACCAGCGGGGGGGGTACGGAGACCCAGTACTTC.

Only one count was recorded for this clone. The chain uses TRBV7-3 and TRBJ1-1, with D perhaps TRBD1 (6 bases). There are 13 residues in the CDR3. Per the germline V gene, CDR1 is SGHTA and CDR2 is FQGTGA. Trimming removed 5 bases from V and 1 base from J, with 8 bases in between. The CDR3 region is CASSPGQNTEAFF. CDR3 DNA sequence: TGTGCCAGCAGCCCGGGACAGAACACTGAAGCTTTCTTT.

Note on this clone: This CDR3 is also generated by other DNA sequences in the sample. The chain recombines TRBV9 with TRBJ2-3; a possible D gene is TRBD2 (6 bases). Germline lookup yields CDR1 SGDLS and CDR2 YYNGEE. The germline V and J ends were trimmed by 0 bases and 4 bases, with 6 bases remaining between them. The CDR3 length is 13 residues. The CDR3 reads CASSVGGADTQYF. DNA of the CDR3: TGTGCCAGCAGCGTAGGGGGGGCAGATACGCAGTATTTT.

The chain joins TRBV2 to TRBJ1-2; D is possibly TRBD1 (5 bases). This CDR3 is 13 amino acids long. The germline V gene has CDR1 SNHLY and CDR2 FYNNEI. V dropped 2 bases and J dropped 4 bases, with 8 bases sitting between them. In nucleotides, the CDR3 is TGTGCCAGCAGTGAAACAGGAACCTATGGCTACACCTTC. It yields the protein CASSETGTYGYTF. The variable domain in full, with the rest retrieved from reference TRBV2 and TRBJ1-2, is EPEVTQTPSHQVTQMGQEVILRCVPISNHLYFYWYRQILGQKVEFLVSFYNNEISEKSEIFDDQFSVERPDGSNFTLKIRSTKLEDSAMYFCASSETGTYGYTFGSGTRLTVV.

This sequence joins TRBV4-1 and TRBJ2-7; D is unresolved. Germline CDR1 reads MGHRA; CDR2 reads YSYEKL. This CDR3 comprises 15 residues. V dropped 2 bases and J dropped 2 bases, with 13 bases sitting between them. CDR3 protein: CASSQPILATYEQYF. CDR3 in DNA: TGCGCCAGCAGCCAACCTATACTCGCTACCTACGAGCAGTACTTC.

The rearrangement links TRBV18 to TRBJ1-2; 10 nucleotides line up with TRBD1. Germline assignment: CDR1 KGHSH and CDR2 LQKENI. The CDR3 totals 15 residues. The trim removed 6 bases at V and 8 bases at J, leaving 12 bases unmatched. The DNA for the CDR3 is TGTGCCAGCTCTCCCGCCGGGACAGGGGTAAACGGCTACACCTTC. It is translated as CASSPAGTGVNGYTF.

The chain has TRBV19 and TRBJ2-3; TRBD2 aligns across 14 bases. The CDR3 consists of 18 residues. CDR1 LNHDA and CDR2 SQIVND come from the germline V gene (reference sequence). Unmatched junction bases numbered 7, after V lost 5 bases and J lost 0 bases. CDR3 bases: TGTGCCAGTAGTGCACCCAGACTAGCGGGAGGGAGCACAGATACGCAGTATTTT. Translation gives CASSAPRLAGGSTDTQYF.

This clone has just a few counts. This chain connects TRBV28 to TRBJ1-1, with 8 nucleotides matching TRBD1. The V segment lost 5 bases and the J segment 6 bases; nucleotides outside the gene matches: 11. The CDR3 is 15 residues long. Germline V CDR1 and CDR2: MDHEN, SYDVKM. CDR3 sequence (DNA): TGTGCCAGCAGTCCGTTGACAGGGGCGTTCGCTGAAGCTTTCTTT. Protein: CASSPLTGAFAEAFF.

This chain connects TRBV29-1 to TRBJ2-1, with D tentatively TRBD2 (6 bases). The CDR3 totals 13 residues. In germline, CDR1 is SQVTM, CDR2 ANQGSEA. The V and J ends lost 3 bases and 8 bases respectively, with 14 bases between them. The chain's CDR3 is CSVEADYHYEQFF. CDR3 in DNA: TGCAGCGTTGAGGCGGACTATCACTATGAGCAGTTCTTC.

This clone was observed once. The chain employs TRBV2 and TRBJ2-7; the D gene is possibly TRBD2 (5 bases). The CDR3 contains 13 residues. The germline CDR1 and CDR2 sequences are SNHLY and FYNNEI. Trimming stripped 8 bases from V and 3 bases from J, with 14 bases between. CDR3 loop: CASLGGRRYEQYF. The CDR3 DNA sequence: TGTGCCAGCTTAGGAGGCAGACGCTACGAGCAGTACTTC.

This chain connects TRBV27 to TRBJ2-7; 10 nucleotides align to TRBD1. V was clipped by 7 bases and J by 3 bases; unmatched bases: 9. In germline, CDR1 is MNHEY, CDR2 SMNVEV (reference sequence). This CDR3 is built from 15 residues. The CDR3: CASTSKGTGDYEQYF. DNA of the CDR3: TGTGCCAGCACATCCAAAGGGACAGGGGACTACGAGCAGTACTTC.

The chain is built from TRBV4-1 and TRBJ2-7; tentative D call: TRBD1 (6 bases). V shed 4 bases and J shed 2 bases, with 27 bases lying between them. The CDR3 is made up of 19 amino acids. Germline values: CDR1 MGHRA, CDR2 YSYEKL. This CDR3 is CASSRQIASSWTDPYEQYF. The CDR3 nucleotides are TGCGCCAGCAGCCGGCAGATCGCGAGTAGCTGGACAGACCCCTACGAGCAGTACTTC.

The genes are TRBV9 and TRBJ2-2; 9 bases are a match to TRBD1. The V gene's germline CDR1 is SGDLS and CDR2 YYNGEE. CDR3 length: 15 residues. J gave up 8 bases and V 3 bases, and 8 bases lay outside the gene matches. The CDR3 protein is CASSGHRGRLGELFF. Written as DNA, the CDR3 is TGTGCCAGCAGCGGCCACAGGGGGCGGTTAGGGGAGCTGTTTTTT.

The genes are TRBV2 and TRBJ1-6; possibly TRBD1 for D (6 bases). The CDR3 contains 16 residues. Trimming cost V 4 bases and J 0 bases, with 10 bases left between them. Germline CDR1 reads SNHLY; CDR2 reads FYNNEI. For the CDR3, the DNA is TGTGCCAGCAGTGGAGGGGGGGGCTCCTATAATTCACCCCTCCACTTT. Protein: CASSGGGGSYNSPLHF.

This chain uses TRBV14 with TRBJ1-6; D remains ambiguous. Germline V gene data show CDR1 as SGHDN and CDR2 as FVKESK. The CDR3 runs to 14 residues. The ends were cut back, 1 base at V and 9 bases at J, with 10 bases in the middle. The CDR3 is CASSQAGMRSPLHF. As DNA, the CDR3 is TGTGCCAGCAGCCAAGCGGGGATGCGTTCACCCCTCCACTTT.

CDR3 DNA sequence: TGTGCCAGTACAGACAGCTACACTGAAGCTTTCTTT. Its protein is CASTDSYTEAFF. The chain uses TRBV7-9 and TRBJ1-1, with D maybe TRBD1 (5 bases). This CDR3 is 12 amino acids long. Trimming shortened V by 9 bases and J by 3 bases, and 11 bases separated the two germline ends. From germline, CDR1 is SEHNR and CDR2 FQNEAQ (reference sequence).

V usage is TRBV4-1 and J usage is TRBJ1-3; possible D gene TRBD1, 5 bases. V was pared by 1 base and J by 0 bases, with 13 bases between. Germline V gene lookup returns CDR1 MGHRA and CDR2 YSYEKL. The CDR3 spans 17 residues. The CDR3 bases are TGCGCCAGCAGCCAAGGGGGGGGGAGAAACTCTGGAAACACCATATATTTT. Protein: CASSQGGGRNSGNTIYF.

The chain joins TRBV3-1 (or the pseudogene TRBV3-2) to TRBJ2-1; the D is unclear. Germline-derived CDR1 and CDR2 are LGHDT and YNNKEL (reference sequence). The length of the CDR3 is 16 residues. Trimming removed 1 base at V and 0 bases at J, with 10 bases between. The CDR3 spells CASSQGRSGSYNEQFF. CDR3 coding DNA: TGTGCCAGCAGCCAAGGCCGCTCGGGCTCCTACAATGAGCAGTTCTTC.

This clone was recorded a few times. V gene TRBV19 combines with J gene TRBJ2-7, with D perhaps matching TRBD1 (5 bases). This CDR3 has 13 residues. CDR1 is LNHDA and CDR2 is SQIVND in the germline V gene (reference sequence). Trimming left V 5 bases short and J 6 bases short, with 14 bases between. DNA of the CDR3: TGTGCCAGTAGTGAAGGGGCGGCTCGCGAGCAGTACTTC. It codes for CASSEGAAREQYF.

A single count supports this clone. The chain employs TRBV7-2 and TRBJ1-1, with TRBD1 matching over 7 bases. With V trimmed by 2 bases and J by 4 bases, 13 bases remained unmatched. This CDR3 is built from 17 residues. Germline CDR1 reads SGHTA; CDR2 reads FQGNSA. As DNA, the CDR3 is TGTGCCAGCAGCTTAAATGTAGGGGGCGGTGACGGCACTGAAGCTTTCTTT. This gives the protein CASSLNVGGGDGTEAFF.

The genes are TRBV5-1 and TRBJ2-3; no reliable D call. This CDR3 spans 16 amino acids. Germline V gene lookup returns CDR1 SGHRS and CDR2 YFSETQ. Deletions cut 0 bases from V and 0 bases from J, with 11 bases between. The CDR3 region is CASSLVAPVSTDTQYF. DNA for the CDR3: TGCGCCAGCAGCTTGGTAGCTCCCGTTAGCACAGATACGCAGTATTTT.

The chain is built from TRBV12-5 and TRBJ2-5; 15 nucleotides line up with TRBD2. Germline lookup yields CDR1 LGHNT and CDR2 FRNRAP. The CDR3 spans 16 residues. V lost 5 bases and J lost 5; bases outside the gene matches: 6. The CDR3 coding sequence is TGTGCTAGTGGTCAGGGACTAGCGGGAGGAGGGGAGACCCAGTACTTC. It encodes CASGQGLAGGGETQYF. The variable domain in full, with the rest retrieved from reference TRBV12-5 and TRBJ2-5, is DARVTQTPRHKVTEMGQEVTMRCQPILGHNTVFWYRQTMMQGLELLAYFRNRAPLDDSGMPKDRFSAEMPDATLATLKIQPSEPRDSAVYFCASGQGLAGGGETQYFGPGTRLLVL.

The sample holds one count of this clone. The chain employs TRBV5-1 and TRBJ1-4, with 8 bases fitting TRBD1. The CDR3 is 13 amino acids. V shed 7 bases and J 7 bases; nucleotides not matched to a gene: 6. Germline assignment: CDR1 SGHRS and CDR2 YFSETQ. CDR3 bases: TGCGCCAGCGGGACAGGACGGAGTGAAAAACTGTTTTTT. Its protein is CASGTGRSEKLFF.